The 3 T cell receptor beta chains below were found in one sample sequenced in a study of blood T cell repertoires in COVID-19. The table came from immunoSEQ multiplex PCR; TCRdb's copy has only in-frame clones and leaves some out. Of 300,000 to 400,000 clones in the sample, roughly 89% were seen once. The specimen was peripheral blood. The receptors shown here come from a woman under 30 who had recovered from COVID-19.

The genes are TRBV6-2 or TRBV6-3 and TRBJ2-2; 8 nucleotides agree with TRBD2. V was pared by 2 bases and J by 7 bases, with 9 bases of the junction left unmatched. CDR1 is MNHEY and CDR2 is SVGEGT in the germline V gene. The CDR3 spans 16 residues. The CDR3 spells CASSYVFSGKGGELFF. The DNA of the CDR3 is TGTGCCAGCAGTTACGTTTTTAGCGGGAAGGGCGGGGAGCTGTTTTTT.

This clone appeared a few times. The chain combines TRBV5-1 with TRBJ2-3, with D hard to call. In germline, CDR1 is SGHRS, CDR2 YFSETQ. The CDR3 sequence is 16 residues long. Trimming pared 0 bases from V and 2 bases from J, leaving 13 bases between. CDR3 residues: CASSLAVTLSTDTQYF. In DNA form, the CDR3 reads TGCGCCAGCAGCTTGGCCGTAACTCTCTCCACAGATACGCAGTATTTT.

The chain combines TRBV5-6 with TRBJ2-1; 10 nucleotides line up with TRBD2. The CDR3 runs to 16 residues. Per germline, CDR1 SGHDT and CDR2 YYEEEE. J was trimmed by 4 bases and V by 6 bases; bases with no gene match: 10. DNA of the CDR3: TGTGCCAGCACTCCTTTAGGACTAGCGGAATACAATGAGCAGTTCTTC. As protein: CASTPLGLAEYNEQFF.